Listed below are T cell receptor beta chains from one sample, sequenced in a study of cytomegalovirus exposure and HLA in healthy donors. TCRdb's copy holds only in-frame clones and misses some; the assay was immunoSEQ multiplex PCR. The sample carries around 300,000 clones, 70% to 90% recorded once. Sequencing used PBMCs. All receptors derive from a woman aged 18-35 years in good health and CMV-seronegative. The CDR3 runs from the conserved cysteine through the conserved F or W. A D gene is named only where the DNA matches it firmly. The listing skips clone size in some rows; elsewhere it reads once, few, many or a size class.

TRBV7-3	NA	TRBJ1-5	NA	TGTGCCAGCAGCTTAACACCGGGAGAACAGCCCCAGCATTTT	CASSLTPGEQPQHF
TRBV27	NA	TRBJ2-1	NA	TGTGCCAGCAGGAGGGTTAGTGAGCAGTTCTTC	CASRRVSEQFF
TRBV28	NA	TRBJ2-7	TRBD2	TGTGCCAGCAGTTTATTGGGACTAGCGGGACCCTACGAGCAGTACTTC	CASSLLGLAGPYEQYF
TRBV6-4	NA	TRBJ1-5	TRBD1	TGTGCCAGCAGTGACCCTCGGACAGGTGACAATCAGCCCCAGCATTTT	CASSDPRTGDNQPQHF
TRBV19	NA	TRBJ2-4	NA	TGTGCCAGTAGTATAGAAAGGGGCAGGGCGAACATTCAGTACTTC	CASSIERGRANIQYF
TRBV4-3	NA	TRBJ2-5	TRBD1	TGCGCCAGCAGCCAAAGGACAGGGGGAGAGACCCAGTACTTC	CASSQRTGGETQYF
TRBV5-8	NA	TRBJ1-4	NA	TGTGCCAGCAGCTTGGCAGGCAGCTGGGATGAAAAACTGTTTTTT	CASSLAGSWDEKLFF
TRBV7-3	NA	TRBJ2-1	TRBD1	TGTGCCAGCAGCTTAGACAGTGACAGGGACAATGAGCAGTTCTTC	CASSLDSDRDNEQFF
TRBV25-1	NA	TRBJ2-1	NA	TGTGCCAGCAGTGAATATCTTAGTTCGGGTGAGCAGTTCTTC	CASSEYLSSGEQFF
TRBV28	NA	TRBJ2-7	TRBD2	TGTGCCAGCAGTTTCAGGACTAGCGGAAATCGTAACGAGCAGTACTTC	CASSFRTSGNRNEQYF
TRBV4-3	NA	TRBJ2-7	TRBD2	TGCGCCAGCAGCACACTAGCGGGAGTGGACGAGCAGTACTTC	CASSTLAGVDEQYF
TRBV20-1	NA	TRBJ2-7	TRBD2	TGCAGTGCTCTACTAGCGGGACAGCAGTACTTC	CSALLAGQQYF
TRBV7-9	NA	TRBJ1-5	NA	TGTGCCAGCAGCCTGGACAGAAGCAATCAGCCCCAGCATTTT	CASSLDRSNQPQHF
TRBV9	NA	TRBJ2-2	NA	TGTGCCAGCAGCGTAGCGGTGGGGCCGGACACCGGGGAGCTGTTTTTT	CASSVAVGPDTGELFF
TRBV9	NA	TRBJ1-3	NA	TGTGCCAGCAGCGTAGCTCAGGGTGGCACTGGAAACACCATATATTTT	CASSVAQGGTGNTIYF
TRBV18	NA	TRBJ2-1	NA	TGTGCCAGCTCCAACGAGCTTTACAATGAGCAGTTCTTC	CASSNELYNEQFF
TRBV12-5	NA	TRBJ1-5	TRBD1	TGTGCTAGTGGTTTGGACGACAGGGTGATGGGGATTGGGCCCCAGCATTTT	CASGLDDRVMGIGPQHF
TRBV7-3	NA	TRBJ2-7	NA	TGTGCCAGCAACAAGACGGGGAGCTCCTACGAGCAGTACTTC	CASNKTGSSYEQYF
TRBV30	NA	TRBJ2-5	NA	TGTGCCTGGAGTGGTCGTTCCCGTCTTGCGCAAGAGACCCAGTACTTC	CAWSGRSRLAQETQYF
TRBV5-1	NA	TRBJ1-2	NA	TGCGCCAGCAGCTCCTCGGGGGGTACCGCGAGCTATGGCTACACCTTC	CASSSSGGTASYGYTF
TRBV27	NA	TRBJ1-3	TRBD1	TGTGCCAGCCAGCGGACGACAGGGACTGGAAACACCATATATTTT	CASQRTTGTGNTIYF
TRBV19	NA	TRBJ2-1	TRBD2	TGTGCCAGTGGTGCGGGGGAATTTAGGAATGAGCAGTTCTTC	CASGAGEFRNEQFF
TRBV15	NA	TRBJ1-1	TRBD1	TGTGCCACCAGCAAGGGACAGTTGAACACTGAAGCTTTCTTT	CATSKGQLNTEAFF
TRBV7-6	NA	TRBJ2-3	TRBD1	TGTGCCAGCAGCCTCCGACAGGGGGAGAGCACAGATACGCAGTATTTT	CASSLRQGESTDTQYF
TRBV6-1	NA	TRBJ2-5	NA	TGTGCCAGCAATGCTCAGGGGTGGGAGACCCAGTACTTC	CASNAQGWETQYF
TRBV7-6	once	TRBJ2-2	TRBD1	TGTGCCAGCAGCTTAGATCACAGGGGGAACACCGGGGAGCTGTTTTTT	CASSLDHRGNTGELFF
TRBV9	NA	TRBJ1-6	NA	TGTGCCAGCAGCGTAGGGGCCCAAAATTCACCCCTCCACTTT	CASSVGAQNSPLHF
TRBV21-1	NA	TRBJ1-6	NA	TGTGCCAGCAGCAATCGGGGGTCAAGGGGCTCCTATAATTCACCCCTCCACTTT	CASSNRGSRGSYNSPLHF
TRBV4-3	NA	TRBJ1-4	NA	TGCGCCAGCAGCGCGACAGCTTCGAATGAAAAACTGTTTTTT	CASSATASNEKLFF
TRBV27	NA	TRBJ2-1	NA	TGTGCCAGCAGGACATACTACAATGAGCAGTTCTTC	CASRTYYNEQFF
TRBV29-1	NA	TRBJ2-7	TRBD2	TGCAGCGTTGTGCCAGGGACTAGCGGGAGGGCCAAGCAGTACTTC	CSVVPGTSGRAKQYF